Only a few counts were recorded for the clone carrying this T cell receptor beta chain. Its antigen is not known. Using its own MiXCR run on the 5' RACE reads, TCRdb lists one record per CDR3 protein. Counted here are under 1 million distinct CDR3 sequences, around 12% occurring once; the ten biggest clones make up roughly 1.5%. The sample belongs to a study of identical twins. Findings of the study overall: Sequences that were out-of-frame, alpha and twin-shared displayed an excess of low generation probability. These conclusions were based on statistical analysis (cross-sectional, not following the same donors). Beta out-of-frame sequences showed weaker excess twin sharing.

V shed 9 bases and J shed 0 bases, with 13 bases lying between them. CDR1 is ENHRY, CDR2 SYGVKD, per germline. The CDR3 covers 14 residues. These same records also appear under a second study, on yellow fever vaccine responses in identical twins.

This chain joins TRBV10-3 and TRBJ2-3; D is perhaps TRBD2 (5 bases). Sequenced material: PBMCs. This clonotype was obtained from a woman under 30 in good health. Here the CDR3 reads CAIRPAVSTDTQYF. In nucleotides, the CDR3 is TGTGCCATACGGCCAGCGGTCAGCACAGATACGCAGTATTTT.